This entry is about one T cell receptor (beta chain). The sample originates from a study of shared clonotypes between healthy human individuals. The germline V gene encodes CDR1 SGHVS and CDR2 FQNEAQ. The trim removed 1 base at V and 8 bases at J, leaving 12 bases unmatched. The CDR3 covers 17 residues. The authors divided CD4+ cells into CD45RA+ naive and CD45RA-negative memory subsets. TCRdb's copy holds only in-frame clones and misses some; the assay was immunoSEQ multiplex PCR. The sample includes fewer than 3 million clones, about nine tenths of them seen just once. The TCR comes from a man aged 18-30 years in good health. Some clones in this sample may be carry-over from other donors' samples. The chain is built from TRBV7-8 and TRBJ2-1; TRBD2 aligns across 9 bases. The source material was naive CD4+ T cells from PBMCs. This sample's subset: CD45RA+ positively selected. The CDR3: CASSLETAGGPMYEQFF. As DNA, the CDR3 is TGTGCCAGCAGCTTAGAAACTGCGGGAGGGCCGATGTATGAGCAGTTCTTC.